This T cell receptor (beta chain) was captured in a study of blood T cell repertoires in COVID-19. Across the whole study: Researchers got acute and convalescent COVID-19 samples from the United States, Italy and Spain.

Assay: immunoSEQ multiplex PCR; the TCRdb copy retains only in-frame clones and omits some. This sample has under 70,000 clones, with about four fifths found just once. With V trimmed by 4 bases and J by 3 bases, 1 base remained unmatched. CDR1 is MDHEN and CDR2 is SYDVKM in the germline V gene. The CDR3 sequence is 14 residues long. The chain employs TRBV28 and TRBJ1-4; TRBD1 matches 8 bases. The receptor was isolated from a human donor in a cohort sampled during active COVID-19. The sample was peripheral blood. In DNA form, the CDR3 reads TGTGCCAGCAGTTCGGGACAGGCTAATGAAAAACTGTTTTTT. As protein: CASSSGQANEKLFF.